This T cell receptor (beta chain) was recorded in a study of identical twins. This clonotype is medium-sized. What it binds is unknown. The study's findings and limits: Where beta out-of-frame sequences were concerned, excess twin sharing was weaker.

A universal primer site came from template switching; cDNA carried unique molecular identifiers. Each CDR3 protein gets one entry after TCRdb re-called the 5' RACE reads with MiXCR. The sample has about 260,000 distinct CDR3 sequences, approximately 7% seen once. These data are also associated with another study on yellow fever vaccine responses in identical twins. That paper states: Vaccine-induced T cell responses in twins were reportedly observed to appear partly convergent, partly personalized.

The material sequenced was memory (CD45RO+) T cells sorted from blood. This receptor was obtained from a woman under 30 in good health.

CDR3 coding DNA: TGTGCCAGCAGTTTATGGGGGCGATCGAGCAATCAGCCCCAGCATTTT. It specifies CASSLWGRSSNQPQHF. V and J are TRBV12-3 or TRBV12-4 and TRBJ1-5, with D possibly being TRBD1 (6 bases). Trimming removed 2 bases at V and 1 base at J, with 12 bases between. CDR3 length: 16 amino acids.